These 23 T cell receptor beta chains were sequenced from one sample in a study of cytomegalovirus exposure and HLA in healthy donors. This PCR relied on a set of 60 Vbeta primers and 13 Jbeta primers. TCRdb's copy holds only in-frame clones and misses some; the assay was immunoSEQ multiplex PCR. The sample includes about 130,000 clones. Source material: PBMCs. Receptor source: a man aged 40-49 years in good health and CMV-seronegative.

The V gene is TRBV9, the J gene TRBJ2-7, with 8 bases lining up with TRBD1. Germline V CDR1 and CDR2: SGDLS, YYNGEE. With 0 bases clipped from V and 9 bases from J, the junction kept 8 bases outside the gene matches. This CDR3 contains 14 residues. CDR3 amino acids: CASSVDRTGPGQYF. Written as DNA, the CDR3 is TGTGCCAGCAGCGTAGACAGGACAGGGCCCGGGCAGTACTTC.

The CDR3 region has the DNA TGTGCCTGGAGTGTAACTCGATATAATTCACCCCTCCACTTT. Translated: CAWSVTRYNSPLHF. The V and J genes are TRBV30 and TRBJ1-6; D uncertain. V was shortened by 0 bases and J by 4 bases, with 7 bases between the two germline ends. Per germline, CDR1 GTSNPN and CDR2 SVGIG (reference sequence). This CDR3 comprises 14 residues.

The genes are TRBV7-9 and TRBJ2-4; TRBD2 is a possible D gene (7 bases). V lost 1 base and J 8 bases, leaving 18 bases between the germline ends. From germline, CDR1 is SEHNR and CDR2 FQNEAQ (reference sequence). There are 16 residues in the CDR3. The DNA for the CDR3 is TGTGCCAGCAGCTTAGAGTATAAGGGGGGGCTAGACATTCAGTACTTC. Its protein is CASSLEYKGGLDIQYF. The full variable domain, its missing parts supplied by reference TRBV7-9 and TRBJ2-4, is DTGVSQNPRHKITKRGQNVTFRCDPISEHNRLYWYRQTLGQGPEFLTYFQNEAQLEKSRLLSDRFSAERPKGSFSTLEIQRTEQGDSAMYLCASSLEYKGGLDIQYFGAGTRLSVL.

Here the CDR3 reads CASSSGLATHEQFF. The CDR3 coding sequence is TGTGCCAGCAGCTCGGGACTAGCGACACATGAGCAGTTCTTC. The chain employs TRBV5-5 and TRBJ2-1; 10 bases fit TRBD2. The CDR3 spans 14 residues. Germline assignment: CDR1 SGHKS and CDR2 YYEKEE (reference sequence). The ends lost 3 bases at V and 8 bases at J; junction bases unmatched: 5.

The J gene is TRBJ2-7, the V gene TRBV7-9, with D unresolved. The ends were cut back, 3 bases at V and 0 bases at J, with 9 bases in the middle. The length of the CDR3 is 14 residues. CDR1 is SEHNR, CDR2 FQNEAQ, per germline (reference sequence). CDR3 loop: CASSFDGASYEQYF. The CDR3 DNA reads as TGTGCCAGCAGCTTCGACGGAGCCTCCTACGAGCAGTACTTC. Full variable domain (remainder filled in from reference TRBV7-9 and TRBJ2-7): DTGVSQNPRHKITKRGQNVTFRCDPISEHNRLYWYRQTLGQGPEFLTYFQNEAQLEKSRLLSDRFSAERPKGSFSTLEIQRTEQGDSAMYLCASSFDGASYEQYFGPGTRLTVT.

J is TRBJ2-4 and V is TRBV28; D unresolved. V lost 9 bases, J lost 9 bases, and 15 bases lay in between. Per the germline V gene, CDR1 is MDHEN and CDR2 is SYDVKM. The CDR3 loop spans 12 amino acids. The CDR3 sequence is CASAVTPGIQYF. The CDR3 nucleotides read TGTGCCAGTGCAGTTACGCCTGGCATTCAGTACTTC.

The chain couples TRBV6-1 to TRBJ2-2, with D perhaps TRBD1 (6 bases). Deletions cut 2 bases from V and 1 base from J, with 11 bases between. Germline values: CDR1 MNHNS, CDR2 SASEGT. The CDR3 consists of 16 residues. The CDR3 DNA sequence: TGTGCCAGCAGTGAACCCGGGACAATGAACACCGGGGAGCTGTTTTTT. Translating it yields CASSEPGTMNTGELFF.

The V and J genes are TRBV19 and TRBJ2-1, with 7 bases that match TRBD2. This CDR3 region has 16 residues. V lost 3 bases, J lost 0 bases, and 5 bases stayed unmatched. CDR1 is LNHDA and CDR2 is SQIVND in the germline V gene (reference sequence). CDR3 sequence reads: CASSISGPSSYNEQFF. Here the CDR3 DNA reads TGTGCCAGTAGTATTAGCGGGCCTTCCTCCTACAATGAGCAGTTCTTC.

V usage is TRBV2 and J usage is TRBJ2-3; 8 bases match TRBD1. Germline trimming cut 6 bases from V and 7 bases from J; bases unmatched to any gene: 9. CDR3 length: 14 amino acids. Germline-derived CDR1 and CDR2 are SNHLY and FYNNEI. CDR3 nucleotide sequence: TGTGCCAGCAGAGGCGGGACAGGTTTTTATACGCAGTATTTT. This codes for CASRGGTGFYTQYF.

This rearrangement joins TRBV6-5 to TRBJ2-5; 9 bases agree with TRBD2. With the DNA end fitting TRBJ2-7 better, the J assignment may be wrong. The CDR3 extends over 14 amino acids. The germline CDR1 and CDR2 sequences are MNHEY and SVGAGI. CDR3 bases: TGTGCCAGCAGGCTAGCGGGACTACCCTACGAGCAGTACTTC. This translates into CASRLAGLPYEQYF.

The chain has TRBV6-6 and TRBJ1-1; D call uncertain. The CDR3 spans 12 residues. Per the germline V gene, CDR1 is MNHNY and CDR2 is SVGAGI (reference sequence). The V end lost 5 bases, the J end lost 5 bases, and 9 bases lay between the germline ends. CDR3 nucleotide sequence: TGTGCCAGCAGTCCCGGAGGTACTGAAGCTTTCTTT. Its translation is CASSPGGTEAFF.

V is TRBV27 and J is TRBJ1-2; 7 nucleotides line up with TRBD1. The CDR3 runs 14 residues. In germline, CDR1 is MNHEY, CDR2 SMNVEV (reference sequence). Losses at the gene ends were 6 bases for V and 5 bases for J; bases not matched to a gene: 9. DNA for the CDR3: TGTGCCAGCAGGGACTGGGACAGCCGTTATGGCTACACCTTC. This encodes CASRDWDSRYGYTF.

The chain recombines TRBV29-1 with TRBJ2-1; D call uncertain. The CDR3 has 11 amino acids. V was trimmed by 6 bases and J by 7 bases, leaving 10 bases between them. From germline, CDR1 is SQVTM and CDR2 ANQGSEA. The CDR3 loop reads CSVSERNEQFF. For the CDR3, the DNA is TGCAGCGTCTCTGAACGGAATGAGCAGTTCTTC.

The chain combines TRBV5-1 with TRBJ1-2; D ambiguous. This CDR3 has 13 amino acids. The V gene's germline CDR1 is SGHRS and CDR2 YFSETQ. The ends were cut back, 2 bases at V and 5 bases at J, with 10 bases in the middle. The DNA of the CDR3 is TGCGCCAGCAGCTTTGGCAGGCTGTATGGCTACACCTTC. It is translated as CASSFGRLYGYTF.

The CDR3 DNA follows: TGTGCCACATTCGGGAGCCGGGGGAACAATGAGCAGTTCTTC. It is translated as CATFGSRGNNEQFF. V gene TRBV7-9 combines with J gene TRBJ2-1, with D possibly matching TRBD2 (6 bases). The CDR3 length is 14 residues. Trimming removed 10 bases from V and 5 bases from J, with 18 bases in between. CDR1 SEHNR and CDR2 FQNEAQ come from the germline V gene (reference sequence).

The rearrangement links TRBV27 to TRBJ2-7; 9 bases are shared with TRBD1. Trimming at V came to 6 bases and at J to 5 bases, leaving 11 bases not matched to a gene. Germline CDR1 is MNHEY and CDR2 is SMNVEV (reference sequence). There are 15 residues in the CDR3. CDR3 protein: CASRSPGTGRNEQYF. CDR3 nucleotide sequence: TGTGCCAGCAGATCCCCCGGGACAGGGCGCAACGAGCAGTACTTC.

CDR3 residues: CASSDRGGGTGELFF. The CDR3 DNA sequence: TGTGCCAGCAGCGACAGGGGCGGTGGCACCGGGGAGCTGTTTTTT. The rearrangement links TRBV25-1 to TRBJ2-2; TRBD1 agrees at 8 bases. The V and J ends lost 6 bases and 4 bases, in that order; junction bases with no gene match: 7. This CDR3 contains 15 residues. The V gene's germline CDR1 is MGHDK and CDR2 SYGVNS.

J is TRBJ2-6 and V is TRBV9; D perhaps matches TRBD1 (5 bases). V lost 7 bases to trimming and J lost 1 base, with 12 bases between them. Germline values: CDR1 SGDLS, CDR2 YYNGEE. This CDR3 is built from 15 residues. The CDR3 coding sequence is TGTGCCAGCGGAAAGACAGATTCTGGGGCCAACGTCCTGACTTTC. Translated: CASGKTDSGANVLTF.

To note about this clone: Other DNA sequences in the same sample also yield this CDR3. The chain has TRBV30 and TRBJ1-1; tentatively, D is TRBD1 (6 bases). The germline V gene has CDR1 GTSNPN and CDR2 SVGIG (reference sequence). There are 14 residues in the CDR3. V shed 3 bases and J shed 4 bases, with 15 bases lying between them. The CDR3 region has the DNA TGTGCCTGGAGGGTCAGGGGCCGGATCACTGAAGCTTTCTTT. Protein sequence: CAWRVRGRITEAFF.

The chain couples TRBV27 to TRBJ1-5; TRBD1 matches at 11 bases. Trimming at V came to 6 bases and at J to 1 base, leaving 8 bases not matched to a gene. This CDR3 contains 17 residues. Germline loops: CDR1 MNHEY, CDR2 SMNVEV (reference sequence). CDR3 nucleotides: TGTGCCAGCAGCATGGGGACAGGGGGAAGGAGCAATCAGCCCCAGCATTTT. The encoded protein is CASSMGTGGRSNQPQHF.

The V gene is TRBV12-5, the J gene TRBJ2-3; 9 bases agree with TRBD2. Germline CDR1 is LGHNT and CDR2 is FRNRAP. Trimming took 7 bases from V and 5 from J; bases not matched to a gene: 4. CDR3 length: 13 residues. The CDR3 nucleotides read TGTGCTAGTGCTTTAGCGGGAGTAGATACGCAGTATTTT. It translates to CASALAGVDTQYF.

The chain employs TRBV28 and TRBJ2-7; 8 nucleotides agree with TRBD2. CDR1 and CDR2 (germline): MDHEN, SYDVKM. With 4 bases clipped from V and 3 bases from J, the junction kept 5 bases outside the gene matches. This CDR3 contains 14 residues. The CDR3 reads CASSSTGTSYEQYF. Here the CDR3 DNA reads TGTGCCAGCAGTTCAACCGGGACTAGCTACGAGCAGTACTTC.

The chain uses TRBV5-1 and TRBJ1-2, with 7 bases lining up with TRBD1. V was clipped by 2 bases and J by 2 bases; unmatched bases: 9. The germline gives CDR1 SGHRS, CDR2 YFSETQ. The CDR3 is made up of 16 amino acids. The CDR3 bases are TGCGCCAGCAGCTTAGGGACAGCCCAGGGGAACTATGGCTACACCTTC. Protein product: CASSLGTAQGNYGYTF. The full variable domain, in which reference TRBV5-1 and TRBJ1-2 provide the parts outside the CDR3, is KAGVTQTPRYLIKTRGQQVTLSCSPISGHRSVSWYQQTPGQGLQFLFEYFSETQRNKGNFPGRFSGRQFSNSRSEMNVSTLELGDSALYLCASSLGTAQGNYGYTFGSGTRLTVV.